This T cell receptor (beta chain) was captured by sequencing in a study of T cells in Graves' hyperthyroidism and ophthalmopathy. Study-level results: Ophthalmopathy was separated from stable hyperthyroidism by a 13 V-J model.

Germline V gene lookup returns CDR1 SEHNR and CDR2 FQNEAQ (reference sequence). With 1 base clipped from V and 6 bases from J, the junction kept 7 bases outside the gene matches. This CDR3 comprises 16 residues. Hyperthyroidism had been newly diagnosed in patients aged 18 to 65, and its duration was under 2 months. This sample holds PBMCs from around 9.9 ml fresh peripheral blood. TCR beta CDR3 region amplification was performed from RNA transcripts. During a first-round RT-PCR of the TCR CDR3, the HTBI primer set was used. TCRdb re-derived calls from the multiplex PCR reads in MiXCR, one entry per CDR3 protein. The sample has 700,000 or so distinct CDR3 sequences, 16% seen once; the top ten hold 8.4%. A note on this clonotype: Its antigen is still unknown.

The sequenced material came from blood. The TCR originated in a man aged 18 to 30 with Graves' hyperthyroidism. The rearrangement joins TRBV7-9 to TRBJ2-1; TRBD2 matches 9 bases. This CDR3 is CASSLGWGGGVNEQFF. For the CDR3, the DNA is TGTGCCAGCAGCTTAGGCTGGGGCGGGGGGGTCAATGAGCAGTTCTTC.